These 17 T cell receptor beta chains were all obtained from the same sample, sequenced in a study of T cell responses to AZD1222 COVID-19 vaccine. The protocol was immunoSEQ multiplex PCR, while the TCRdb copy is restricted to in-frame clones and leaves out a portion. The table has roughly 97,000 clones, approximately 89% seen once. Sequencing was performed on peripheral blood, taken on day 0 of AZD1222 vaccination. The receptor set was obtained from an adult in good health.

This chain connects TRBV27 to TRBJ2-6; D is undetermined. Trimming removed 5 bases at V and 0 bases at J, with 11 bases between. CDR1 and CDR2 from the germline V gene are MNHEY and SMNVEV (reference sequence). CDR3 length: 16 amino acids. The CDR3: CASSPWASSGANVLTF. As DNA, the CDR3 is TGTGCCAGCAGTCCCTGGGCTAGCTCTGGGGCCAACGTCCTGACTTTC.

The chain uses TRBV5-6 and TRBJ2-1; tentative D call: TRBD1 (6 bases). The V end lost 4 bases, the J end lost 10 bases, and 9 bases lay between the germline ends. Looked up from germline, CDR1 is SGHDT and CDR2 is YYEEEE. This CDR3 has 11 amino acids. The CDR3 region has the DNA TGTGCCAGCAGCGTCGACAGGGAGCAGTTCTTC. The encoded protein is CASSVDREQFF.

The chain recombines TRBV4-3 with TRBJ1-1, with D tentatively TRBD1 (6 bases). CDR1 and CDR2 from the germline V gene are LGHNA and YSLEER. With 4 bases removed from V and 5 bases from J, the gap between germline ends came to 17 bases. CDR3 size: 15 residues. In DNA, the CDR3 is TGCGCCAGCAGCCGATCCCCAGGGGTGGGGACTGAAGCTTTCTTT. It codes for CASSRSPGVGTEAFF.

The genes are TRBV11-2 and TRBJ1-2; no clear D gene. CDR1 SGHAT and CDR2 FQNNGV come from the germline V gene. Trimming left V 1 base short and J 4 bases short, with 7 bases between. This CDR3 comprises 13 residues. CDR3 residues: CASSLGHTYGYTF. The CDR3 DNA is TGTGCCAGCAGCTTAGGGCACACCTATGGCTACACCTTC.

In its sample, this clone was seen once. This chain connects TRBV5-4 to TRBJ1-1; possibly TRBD1 for D (5 bases). Trimming stripped 2 bases from V and 1 base from J, with 9 bases between. The CDR3 consists of 14 residues. Germline CDR1 is SGHNT and CDR2 is YYREEE (reference sequence). The CDR3 spells CASSFGGENTEAFF. CDR3 bases: TGTGCCAGCAGCTTCGGAGGGGAGAACACTGAAGCTTTCTTT. The whole variable domain, remainder taken from reference TRBV5-4 and TRBJ1-1, is ETGVTQSPTHLIKTRGQQVTLRCSSQSGHNTVSWYQQALGQGPQFIFQYYREEENGRGNFPPRFSGLQFPNYSSELNVNALELDDSALYLCASSFGGENTEAFFGQGTRLTVV.

The chain has TRBV2 and TRBJ2-1, with 7 bases matching TRBD1. V gave up 8 bases and J gave up 7 bases; unmatched junction bases: 14. The CDR3 extends over 15 amino acids. CDR1 is SNHLY and CDR2 is FYNNEI in the germline V gene. This CDR3 is CASGWDRGLVNEQFF. CDR3 DNA sequence: TGTGCCAGCGGTTGGGACAGAGGGCTCGTAAATGAGCAGTTCTTC.

In this sample, this clone turned up once. The V call is TRBV7-8, the J call TRBJ1-1; perhaps TRBD1 as D (6 bases). The CDR3 is 14 residues long. Germline V CDR1 and CDR2: SGHVS, FQNEAQ. Between the trimmed V and J ends, which lost 5 bases and 4 bases, there was a span of 14 bases. The CDR3 loop reads CASSKQQGGTEAFF. The CDR3 DNA reads as TGTGCCAGCAGCAAACAACAGGGAGGCACTGAAGCTTTCTTT.

This clone was picked up one time. The rearrangement joins TRBV5-1 to TRBJ1-1; D possibly corresponds to TRBD1 (6 bases). The CDR3 is 15 residues long. V was trimmed by 0 bases and J by 2 bases, leaving 11 bases between them. Germline V CDR1 and CDR2: SGHRS, YFSETQ. CDR3 region: CASSLVGHQNTEAFF. The CDR3 nucleotides read TGCGCCAGCAGCTTGGTGGGACACCAAAACACTGAAGCTTTCTTT.

J is TRBJ1-6 and V is TRBV12-3 or TRBV12-4; D gene unclear. Trimming left V 2 bases short and J 9 bases short, with 5 bases between. The CDR3 is 12 residues long. This CDR3 is CASSLLGSPLHF. The CDR3 DNA reads TGTGCCAGCAGTTTACTGGGTTCACCCCTCCACTTT.

This clone showed up just a few times. The rearrangement joins TRBV6-2 or TRBV6-3 to TRBJ2-4, with 7 bases aligning to TRBD1. Germline CDR1 and CDR2: MNHEY and SVGEGT. With 0 bases clipped from V and 7 bases from J, the junction kept 6 bases outside the gene matches. The CDR3 has 15 residues. CDR3 DNA sequence: TGTGCCAGCAGTTACTCGAGAGGGGGCCGCAACATTCAGTACTTC. This gives the protein CASSYSRGGRNIQYF.

This chain joins TRBV4-2 and TRBJ1-1; possible D gene TRBD1, 5 bases. Trimming stripped 4 bases from V and 1 base from J, with 13 bases between. The CDR3 extends over 15 amino acids. In germline, CDR1 is LGHNA, CDR2 YNFKEQ. Here the CDR3 reads CASSPMGGANTEAFF. The CDR3 DNA is TGTGCCAGCAGCCCGATGGGAGGGGCGAACACTGAAGCTTTCTTT.

The genes are TRBV2 and TRBJ2-5, with 12 bases matching TRBD2. The CDR3 extends over 15 amino acids. Germline assignment: CDR1 SNHLY and CDR2 FYNNEI. V gave up 7 bases and J gave up 5 bases; unmatched junction bases: 8. CDR3: CASNPSGRAVETQYF. CDR3 in DNA: TGTGCCAGCAACCCTAGCGGGAGGGCCGTTGAGACCCAGTACTTC. Full variable domain (missing parts from reference TRBV2 and TRBJ2-5): EPEVTQTPSHQVTQMGQEVILRCVPISNHLYFYWYRQILGQKVEFLVSFYNNEISEKSEIFDDQFSVERPDGSNFTLKIRSTKLEDSAMYFCASNPSGRAVETQYFGPGTRLLVL.

The chain has TRBV11-2 and TRBJ1-4; no firm D call. CDR1 and CDR2 from the germline V gene are SGHAT and FQNNGV. V was shortened by 3 bases and J by 5 bases, with 10 bases between the two germline ends. The CDR3 sequence is 14 residues long. Written as DNA, the CDR3 is TGTGCCAGCAGCTTTAGCCCAGAGAATGAAAAACTGTTTTTT. Translated, it gives CASSFSPENEKLFF.

The CDR3 sequence: CATSGWTGGYNEQFF. In DNA form, the CDR3 reads TGTGCCACCAGTGGGTGGACGGGGGGCTACAATGAGCAGTTCTTC. The rearrangement links TRBV24-1 to TRBJ2-1; TRBD2 aligns across 7 bases. Trimming removed 5 bases from V and 3 bases from J; junction bases left unmatched: 6. The CDR3 is made up of 15 amino acids. The germline gives CDR1 KGHDR, CDR2 SFDVKD.

This chain connects TRBV9 to TRBJ2-7; tentatively, D is TRBD1 or TRBD2 (6 bases each). V shed 4 bases and J shed 2 bases, with 16 bases lying between them. This CDR3 is 15 amino acids long. The V gene's germline CDR1 is SGDLS and CDR2 YYNGEE. The CDR3 protein is CASSPSGGGAYEQYF. Written as DNA, the CDR3 is TGTGCCAGCAGCCCCTCCGGGGGCGGGGCCTACGAGCAGTACTTC.

This chain links TRBV24-1 with TRBJ1-2; tentatively, D is TRBD1 (6 bases). Between the trimmed V and J ends, which lost 5 bases and 10 bases, there was a span of 19 bases. Germline values: CDR1 KGHDR, CDR2 SFDVKD. The CDR3 extends over 14 amino acids. CDR3: CATSGKGGQENYTF. CDR3 in DNA: TGTGCCACCAGTGGGAAGGGGGGGCAGGAAAACTACACCTTC.

This rearrangement joins TRBV6-5 to TRBJ1-2; D is unresolved. This CDR3 contains 13 residues. V lost 0 bases to trimming and J lost 10 bases, with 12 bases between them. CDR1 MNHEY and CDR2 SVGAGI come from the germline V gene. The CDR3 nucleotides are TGTGCCAGCAGTTACTCCTCGGGCTGGGACTACACCTTC. Its protein is CASSYSSGWDYTF.